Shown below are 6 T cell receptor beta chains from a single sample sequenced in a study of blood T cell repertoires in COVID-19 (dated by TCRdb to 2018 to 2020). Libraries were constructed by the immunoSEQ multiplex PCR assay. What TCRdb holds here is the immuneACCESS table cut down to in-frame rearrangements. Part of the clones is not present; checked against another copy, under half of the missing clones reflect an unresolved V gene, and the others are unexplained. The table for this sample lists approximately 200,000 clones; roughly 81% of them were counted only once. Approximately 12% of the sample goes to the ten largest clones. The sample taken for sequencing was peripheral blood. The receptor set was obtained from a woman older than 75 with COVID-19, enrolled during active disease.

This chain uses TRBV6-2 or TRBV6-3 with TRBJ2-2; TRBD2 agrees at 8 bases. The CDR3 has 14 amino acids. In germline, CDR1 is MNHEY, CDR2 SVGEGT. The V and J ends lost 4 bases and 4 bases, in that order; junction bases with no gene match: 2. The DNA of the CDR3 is TGTGCCAGCAGTTTAGCGGGGAGCACCGGGGAGCTGTTTTTT. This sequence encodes CASSLAGSTGELFF.

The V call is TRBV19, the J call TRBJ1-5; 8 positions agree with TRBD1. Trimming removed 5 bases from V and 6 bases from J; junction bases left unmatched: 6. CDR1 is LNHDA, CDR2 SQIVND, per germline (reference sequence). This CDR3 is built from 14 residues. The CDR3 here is CASSYGQGGQPQHF. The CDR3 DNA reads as TGTGCCAGTAGTTACGGACAGGGTGGTCAGCCCCAGCATTTT.

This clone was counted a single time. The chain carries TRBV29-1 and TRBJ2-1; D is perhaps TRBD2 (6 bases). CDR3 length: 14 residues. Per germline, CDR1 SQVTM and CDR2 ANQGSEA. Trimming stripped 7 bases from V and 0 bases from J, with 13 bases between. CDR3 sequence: CSAEGRGSYNEQFF. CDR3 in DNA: TGCAGCGCCGAGGGGCGGGGCTCCTACAATGAGCAGTTCTTC.

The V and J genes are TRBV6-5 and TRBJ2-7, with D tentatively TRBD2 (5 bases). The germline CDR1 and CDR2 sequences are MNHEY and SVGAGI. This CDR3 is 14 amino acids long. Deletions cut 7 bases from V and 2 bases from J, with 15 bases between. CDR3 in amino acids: CASKRTETTYEQYF. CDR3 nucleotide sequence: TGTGCCAGCAAGCGGACGGAGACGACCTACGAGCAGTACTTC.

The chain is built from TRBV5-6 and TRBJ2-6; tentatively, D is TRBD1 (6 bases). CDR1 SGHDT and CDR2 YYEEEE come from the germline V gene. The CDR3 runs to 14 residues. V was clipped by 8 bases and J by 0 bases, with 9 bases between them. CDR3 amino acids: CASHRVSGANVLTF. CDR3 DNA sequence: TGTGCCAGTCACAGGGTCTCTGGGGCCAACGTCCTGACTTTC.

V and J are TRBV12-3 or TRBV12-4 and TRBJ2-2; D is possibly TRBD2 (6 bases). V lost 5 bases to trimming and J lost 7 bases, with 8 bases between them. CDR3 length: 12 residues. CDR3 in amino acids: CASSRRGGELFF. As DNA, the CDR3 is TGTGCCAGCAGTAGGCGGGGCGGGGAGCTGTTTTTT.